The present T cell receptor (beta chain) was sequenced within a study of T cell responses to AZD1222 COVID-19 vaccine. The data were produced by immunoSEQ multiplex PCR, yet TCRdb's version contains in-frame clones alone and is incomplete. Of about 130,000 clones in the sample, 85% to 95% were seen once. As regards this clone: Its cognate antigen is unknown.

With 7 bases clipped from V and 4 bases from J, the junction kept 9 bases outside the gene matches. This CDR3 spans 15 amino acids. Per the germline V gene, CDR1 is LNHDA and CDR2 is SQIVND (reference sequence). Study-level findings and limits: No repertoire was sampled before or during the peak T cell response, only after it.

The sequence was obtained from an adult in good health. The sequencing used peripheral blood, collected on day 0 of AZD1222 vaccination. The gene calls are TRBV19 and TRBJ1-5; 8 nucleotides match TRBD1. The CDR3 bases are TGTGCCAGTAAGGGTCAGGGGGCCCGGAATCAGCCCCAGCATTTT. As protein: CASKGQGARNQPQHF.